The present T cell receptor beta chain was sequenced within a study of T cells after yellow fever vaccination. The V and J ends lost 5 bases and 4 bases respectively, with 11 bases between them. Germline values: CDR1 SGHTA, CDR2 FQGNSA. This CDR3 is built from 13 residues. This clonotype was counted ten times or more. TCRdb re-derived calls from the 5' RACE reads in MiXCR, one entry per CDR3 protein. The sample gives approximately 120,000 distinct CDR3 sequences, around 7.4% of which show up once; roughly 2.5% is in the top ten. The J gene is TRBJ2-5, the V gene TRBV7-2; weak D call: TRBD1 (5 bases). The receptor's source is a man between 18 and 35 years old who received the YFV17D yellow fever vaccine. Sequenced material: CD4+ T cells sorted from PBMCs, taken 10 days after the first yellow fever vaccination. This chain's CDR3 is CASSPGYSETQYF. The CDR3 coding sequence is TGTGCCAGCAGCCCAGGGTATTCAGAGACCCAGTACTTC.